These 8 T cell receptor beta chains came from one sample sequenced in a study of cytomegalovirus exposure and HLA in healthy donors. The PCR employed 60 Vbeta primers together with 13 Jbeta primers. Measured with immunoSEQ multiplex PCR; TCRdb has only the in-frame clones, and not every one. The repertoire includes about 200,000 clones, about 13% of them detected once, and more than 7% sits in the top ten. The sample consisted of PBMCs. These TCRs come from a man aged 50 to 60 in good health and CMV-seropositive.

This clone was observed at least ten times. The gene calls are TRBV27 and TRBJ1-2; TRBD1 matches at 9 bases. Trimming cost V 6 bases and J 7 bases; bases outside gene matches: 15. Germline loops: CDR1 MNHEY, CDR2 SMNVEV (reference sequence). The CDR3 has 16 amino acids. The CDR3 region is CASSKNRDRVFGGYTF. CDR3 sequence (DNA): TGTGCCAGCAGCAAAAACCGGGACAGGGTATTTGGTGGCTACACCTTC.

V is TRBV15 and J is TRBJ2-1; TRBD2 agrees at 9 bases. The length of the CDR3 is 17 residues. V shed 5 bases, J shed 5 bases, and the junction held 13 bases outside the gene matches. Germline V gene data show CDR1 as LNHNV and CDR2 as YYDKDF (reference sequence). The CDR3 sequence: CATSQGGGGVFNNEQFF. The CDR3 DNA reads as TGTGCCACCAGCCAGGGGGGCGGGGGGGTTTTTAACAATGAGCAGTTCTTC.

CDR3 in DNA: TGTGCCAGCAGTACGCTACAGGGGGGGAGAGAGACCCAGTACTTC. Its translation is CASSTLQGGRETQYF. V is TRBV6-5 and J is TRBJ2-5; D perhaps matches TRBD1 (8 bases). This CDR3 comprises 15 residues. CDR1 is MNHEY and CDR2 is SVGAGI in the germline V gene. Trimming took 5 bases from V and 4 from J, leaving 17 bases between them.

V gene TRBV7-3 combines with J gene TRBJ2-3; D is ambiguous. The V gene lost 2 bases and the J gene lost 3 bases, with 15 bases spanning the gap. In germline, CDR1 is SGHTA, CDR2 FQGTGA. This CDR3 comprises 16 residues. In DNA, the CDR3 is TGTGCCAGCAGCTTAGGTCATGAGCGCCGGACAGATACGCAGTATTTT. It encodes CASSLGHERRTDTQYF.

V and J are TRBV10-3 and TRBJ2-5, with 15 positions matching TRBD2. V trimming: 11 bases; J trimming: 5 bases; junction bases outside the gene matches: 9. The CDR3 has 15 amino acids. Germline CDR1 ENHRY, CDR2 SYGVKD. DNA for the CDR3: TGTGCCGCCGGGACTAGCGGGGGGTCCCATGAGACCCAGTACTTC. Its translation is CAAGTSGGSHETQYF.

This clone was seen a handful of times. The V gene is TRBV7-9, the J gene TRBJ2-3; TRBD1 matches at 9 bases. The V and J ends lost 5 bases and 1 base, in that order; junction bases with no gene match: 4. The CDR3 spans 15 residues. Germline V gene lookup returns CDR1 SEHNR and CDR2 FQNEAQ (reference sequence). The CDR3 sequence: CASSLGTGRTDTQYF. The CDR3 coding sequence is TGTGCCAGCAGCCTCGGGACAGGGCGCACAGATACGCAGTATTTT.

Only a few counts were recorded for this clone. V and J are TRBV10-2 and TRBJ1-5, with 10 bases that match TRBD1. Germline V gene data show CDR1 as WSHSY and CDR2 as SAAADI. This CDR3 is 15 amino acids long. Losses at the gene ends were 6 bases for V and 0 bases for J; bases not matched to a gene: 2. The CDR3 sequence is CASRTGGDSNQPQHF. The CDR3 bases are TGCGCCAGCAGGACAGGGGGCGATAGCAATCAGCCCCAGCATTTT.

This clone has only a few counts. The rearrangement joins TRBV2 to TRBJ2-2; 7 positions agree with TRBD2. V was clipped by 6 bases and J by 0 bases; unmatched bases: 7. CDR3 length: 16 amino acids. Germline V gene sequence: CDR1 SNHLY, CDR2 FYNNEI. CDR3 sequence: CASRVSGFANTGELFF. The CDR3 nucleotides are TGTGCCAGCAGAGTTAGCGGGTTCGCGAACACCGGGGAGCTGTTTTTT.